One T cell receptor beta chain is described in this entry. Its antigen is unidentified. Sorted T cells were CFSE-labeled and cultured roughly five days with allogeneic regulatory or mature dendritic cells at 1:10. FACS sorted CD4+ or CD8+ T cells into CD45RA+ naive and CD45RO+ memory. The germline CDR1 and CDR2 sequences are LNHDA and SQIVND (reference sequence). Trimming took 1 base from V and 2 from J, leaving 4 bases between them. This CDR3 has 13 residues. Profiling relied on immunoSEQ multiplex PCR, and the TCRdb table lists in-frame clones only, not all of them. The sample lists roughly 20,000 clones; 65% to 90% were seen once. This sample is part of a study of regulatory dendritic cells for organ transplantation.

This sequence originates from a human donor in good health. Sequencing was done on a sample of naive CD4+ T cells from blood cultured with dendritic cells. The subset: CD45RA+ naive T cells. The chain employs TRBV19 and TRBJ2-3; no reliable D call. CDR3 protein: CASSIGATDTQYF. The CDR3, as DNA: TGTGCCAGTAGTATAGGGGCCACAGATACGCAGTATTTT.